One and the same sample provided the 30 T cell receptor beta chains below, sequenced in a study of cytomegalovirus exposure and HLA in healthy donors. This PCR relied on a set of 60 Vbeta primers and 13 Jbeta primers. TCRdb's copy holds only in-frame clones and misses some; the assay was immunoSEQ multiplex PCR. The sample carries more than 150,000 clones, 70% to 80% recorded once. The material sequenced was PBMCs. The receptors come from a girl between 10 and 17 years old in good health and CMV-seropositive.

The gene calls are TRBV6-1 and TRBJ1-5; 12 bases align to TRBD1. The CDR3 is 14 residues long. J lost 9 bases, V lost 4 bases, and 4 bases had no gene match. From germline, CDR1 is MNHNS and CDR2 SASEGT. CDR3 in amino acids: CASSARDRGRPQHF. As DNA, the CDR3 is TGTGCCAGCAGTGCCAGGGACAGGGGGCGGCCCCAGCATTTT.

V and J are TRBV5-6 and TRBJ1-5, with unresolved D. CDR3 length equals 16 residues. CDR1 and CDR2 (germline): SGHDT, YYEEEE. Trimming removed 0 bases from V and 3 bases from J, with 13 bases in between. Here the CDR3 reads CASSLGAPGSNQPQHF. The CDR3 nucleotides read TGTGCCAGCAGCTTGGGAGCTCCAGGTTCCAATCAGCCCCAGCATTTT.

The J gene is TRBJ2-2, the V gene TRBV9; 14 positions agree with TRBD2. Germline values: CDR1 SGDLS, CDR2 YYNGEE. Germline trimming cut 4 bases from V and 10 bases from J; bases unmatched to any gene: 9. The CDR3 has 16 amino acids. The CDR3 spells CASSPGTSGGQEELFF. The CDR3 coding sequence is TGTGCCAGCAGCCCCGGGACTAGCGGGGGTCAGGAGGAGCTGTTTTTT. Variable domain in full (rest from reference TRBV9 and TRBJ2-2): DSGVTQTPKHLITATGQRVTLRCSPRSGDLSVYWYQQSLDQGLQFLIQYYNGEERAKGNILERFSAQQFPDLHSELNLSSLELGDSALYFCASSPGTSGGQEELFFGEGSRLTVL.

The chain couples TRBV27 to TRBJ2-7, with a weak D call TRBD1 (6 bases). CDR1 and CDR2 from the germline V gene are MNHEY and SMNVEV (reference sequence). V dropped 2 bases and J dropped 2 bases, with 16 bases sitting between them. This CDR3 has 16 residues. The CDR3 DNA reads TGTGCCAGCAGTTTACTCTCCACGGGACATACCTACGAGCAGTACTTC. Its translation is CASSLLSTGHTYEQYF.

This clone was observed a few times. V gene TRBV7-6 combines with J gene TRBJ2-5, with D tentatively TRBD2 (6 bases). Germline CDR1 SGHVS, CDR2 FNYEAQ. With 1 base removed from V and 4 bases from J, the gap between germline ends came to 19 bases. The CDR3 runs to 17 residues. This CDR3 is CASSLEIAGSGLETQYF. The CDR3 nucleotides read TGTGCCAGCAGCTTAGAGATTGCGGGGAGTGGATTAGAGACCCAGTACTTC.

The J gene is TRBJ1-2, the V gene TRBV28; D is uncertain. The CDR3 contains 15 residues. The germline V gene encodes CDR1 MDHEN and CDR2 SYDVKM. V gave up 6 bases and J gave up 0 bases, with 14 bases separating them. The CDR3 region has the DNA TGTGCCAGCAGCCCACTCGGGGAAGCTAACTATGGCTACACCTTC. It specifies CASSPLGEANYGYTF.

The table lists this clone with a few counts. The V gene is TRBV6-5, the J gene TRBJ1-5, with 8 bases that match TRBD1. V gave up 4 bases and J gave up 6 bases; unmatched junction bases: 8. The germline V gene encodes CDR1 MNHEY and CDR2 SVGAGI. This CDR3 is built from 15 residues. CDR3 sequence: CASSLKGQGTQPQHF. CDR3 DNA: TGTGCCAGCAGTTTAAAAGGACAGGGCACTCAGCCCCAGCATTTT.

The chain carries TRBV6-1 and TRBJ2-7; possible D gene TRBD2, 6 bases. Between the trimmed V and J ends, which lost 10 bases and 1 base, there was a span of 20 bases. This CDR3 has 15 residues. The germline gives CDR1 MNHNS, CDR2 SASEGT. The CDR3 here is CATTRVNGGSYEQYF. The DNA of the CDR3 is TGTGCCACCACCAGGGTAAACGGGGGTTCCTACGAGCAGTACTTC.

The sample holds a few counts of this clone. The chain recombines TRBV7-9 with TRBJ2-1; 13 bases align to TRBD2. The CDR3 runs 16 residues. V lost 5 bases, J lost 4 bases, and 5 bases stayed unmatched. Germline V CDR1 and CDR2: SEHNR, FQNEAQ (reference sequence). CDR3 sequence: CASSPSGLAGYNEQFF. The CDR3 DNA reads as TGTGCCAGCAGCCCCTCGGGACTAGCGGGATACAATGAGCAGTTCTTC.

The chain couples TRBV27 to TRBJ1-4, with a tentative D call TRBD1 (5 bases). The V end lost 5 bases, the J end lost 0 bases, and 7 bases lay between the germline ends. From germline, CDR1 is MNHEY and CDR2 SMNVEV (reference sequence). CDR3 length equals 14 residues. CDR3 in amino acids: CASSPTATNEKLFF. The CDR3 nucleotides are TGTGCCAGCAGTCCGACAGCAACTAATGAAAAACTGTTTTTT.

The chain is built from TRBV7-9 and TRBJ1-1; D not certain. The CDR3 is made up of 14 amino acids. Germline CDR1 is SEHNR and CDR2 is FQNEAQ (reference sequence). V gave up 0 bases and J gave up 8 bases, with 13 bases separating them. The CDR3 DNA reads TGTGCCAGCAGCTTAGCCGAGTATAACTTCGAAGCTTTCTTT. The encoded protein is CASSLAEYNFEAFF.

The chain carries TRBV30 and TRBJ2-1; 9 nucleotides match TRBD2. This CDR3 region has 13 residues. V trimming: 8 bases; J trimming: 4 bases; junction bases outside the gene matches: 6. Germline CDR1 is GTSNPN and CDR2 is SVGIG (reference sequence). The CDR3 DNA sequence: TGTGCCGGCTCTAGCGGGGATTACAATGAGCAGTTCTTC. This codes for CAGSSGDYNEQFF.

This clone showed up just a few times. The genes are TRBV6-6 and TRBJ2-5; 8 bases line up with TRBD1. The CDR3 spans 14 residues. Germline V CDR1 and CDR2: MNHNY, SVGAGI (reference sequence). Trimming took 2 bases from V and 3 from J; bases not matched to a gene: 2. Here the CDR3 reads CASSYMTGEETQYF. CDR3 coding DNA: TGTGCCAGCAGTTACATGACAGGGGAAGAGACCCAGTACTTC.

This chain connects TRBV19 to TRBJ2-1, with 10 bases matching TRBD2. From germline, CDR1 is LNHDA and CDR2 SQIVND (reference sequence). CDR3 length equals 15 residues. Trimming cost V 7 bases and J 10 bases; bases outside gene matches: 13. For the CDR3, the DNA is TGTGCCAGTACTGACCTAGCGGGGGAGGATCGCGAGCAGTTCTTC. Translation: CASTDLAGEDREQFF.

This chain links TRBV7-2 with TRBJ1-1, with D maybe TRBD1 (6 bases). The germline V gene encodes CDR1 SGHTA and CDR2 FQGNSA. V was clipped by 4 bases and J by 3 bases, with 21 bases between them. The CDR3 extends over 17 amino acids. CDR3 in amino acids: CASSSPGGQGRHTEAFF. The DNA for the CDR3 is TGTGCCAGCAGCTCCCCGGGGGGTCAGGGGCGGCACACTGAAGCTTTCTTT.

V gene TRBV4-1 combines with J gene TRBJ1-1; 10 positions match TRBD1. CDR1 is MGHRA, CDR2 YSYEKL, per germline. The CDR3 contains 17 residues. V lost 0 bases, J lost 6 bases, and 10 bases stayed unmatched. The CDR3, as DNA: TGCGCCAGCAGCCAAGATAAGATTAGGACAGGGGGGTCTGAAGCTTTCTTT. It codes for CASSQDKIRTGGSEAFF.

This clone was detected only a few times. The gene calls are TRBV11-3 and TRBJ1-1; 9 bases are a match to TRBD1. Losses at the gene ends were 5 bases for V and 3 bases for J; bases not matched to a gene: 7. Germline V gene sequence: CDR1 SGHNT, CDR2 YENEEA. This CDR3 has 15 amino acids. CDR3 nucleotide sequence: TGTGCCAGCAGCCTCCCACAGGGGGCTTACACTGAAGCTTTCTTT. Translating gives CASSLPQGAYTEAFF.

The chain employs TRBV5-1 and TRBJ2-7; maybe TRBD1 (7 bases). The CDR3 extends over 15 amino acids. The germline V gene encodes CDR1 SGHRS and CDR2 YFSETQ. Trimming removed 5 bases at V and 4 bases at J, with 19 bases between. CDR3 nucleotide sequence: TGCGCCAGCAGAGGGATCGAGACAGGGAGGTACGAGCAGTACTTC. Translated, it gives CASRGIETGRYEQYF.

This clone has a single count. This chain uses TRBV6-1 with TRBJ2-2, with D perhaps TRBD1 (5 bases). The V end lost 5 bases, the J end lost 6 bases, and 10 bases lay between the germline ends. CDR3 length equals 13 residues. Per the germline V gene, CDR1 is MNHNS and CDR2 is SASEGT. The CDR3, as DNA: TGTGCCAGCAGTACAGGTCCTTCCGGGGAGCTGTTTTTT. Encoded protein: CASSTGPSGELFF.

A word on this clone: Other DNA sequences in the sample encode the same CDR3. This sequence joins TRBV7-2 and TRBJ2-3; possibly TRBD2 for D (5 bases). Germline V gene lookup returns CDR1 SGHTA and CDR2 FQGNSA. The CDR3 covers 14 residues. V dropped 5 bases and J dropped 2 bases, with 11 bases sitting between them. CDR3 DNA sequence: TGTGCCAGCAGCCCCGGACTGTCCACAGATACGCAGTATTTT. It is translated as CASSPGLSTDTQYF.

The chain recombines TRBV7-9 with TRBJ2-3; 8 positions agree with TRBD1. The germline CDR1 and CDR2 sequences are SEHNR and FQNEAQ (reference sequence). The CDR3 loop spans 15 amino acids. V gave up 1 base and J gave up 7 bases; unmatched junction bases: 7. The CDR3: CASSLESRGRNTQYF. CDR3 nucleotides: TGTGCCAGCAGCTTAGAGAGCAGGGGGCGGAATACGCAGTATTTT.

The chain has TRBV5-1 and TRBJ1-2, with a weak D call TRBD1 (6 bases). CDR3 size: 14 residues. CDR1 and CDR2 (germline): SGHRS, YFSETQ. V lost 0 bases and J 2 bases, leaving 8 bases between the germline ends. The CDR3, as DNA: TGCGCCAGCAGCTTGGTGGACAGAAACTATGGCTACACCTTC. Encoded protein: CASSLVDRNYGYTF.

The CDR3 DNA sequence: TGTGCCAGTAAGACGACAGTCTCTGGAAACACCATATATTTT. It codes for CASKTTVSGNTIYF. The chain carries TRBV2 and TRBJ1-3, with D possibly being TRBD1 (5 bases). The germline V gene encodes CDR1 SNHLY and CDR2 FYNNEI. This CDR3 is built from 14 residues. Trimming pared 9 bases from V and 0 bases from J, leaving 12 bases between.

The rearrangement uses TRBV5-4 and TRBJ2-5; D ambiguous. The germline V gene encodes CDR1 SGHNT and CDR2 YYREEE (reference sequence). There are 14 residues in the CDR3. V shed 0 bases and J shed 5 bases, with 11 bases lying between them. CDR3: CASSLVASLETQYF. In DNA, the CDR3 is TGTGCCAGCAGCTTGGTAGCCTCGCTGGAGACCCAGTACTTC.

This clone was detected only a few times. The gene calls are TRBV16 and TRBJ1-5, with 8 bases lining up with TRBD1. The CDR3 sequence is 15 residues long. Germline values: CDR1 KGHSY, CDR2 FQNENV. V trimming: 6 bases; J trimming: 3 bases; junction bases outside the gene matches: 7. The CDR3 reads CASRPTGVPNQPQHF. CDR3 DNA: TGTGCCAGCAGACCGACAGGGGTCCCCAATCAGCCCCAGCATTTT.

This sequence joins TRBV2 and TRBJ2-7; 10 nucleotides match TRBD1. Germline V gene data show CDR1 as SNHLY and CDR2 as FYNNEI. The CDR3 contains 14 residues. Trimming at V came to 5 bases and at J to 4 bases, leaving 5 bases not matched to a gene. In DNA form, the CDR3 reads TGTGCCAGCAGTCTGGGGACAGGGGCTTACGAGCAGTACTTC. This encodes CASSLGTGAYEQYF.

This chain links TRBV6-5 with TRBJ1-2, with D maybe TRBD1 (5 bases). The CDR3 is 14 amino acids. V dropped 6 bases and J dropped 2 bases, with 13 bases sitting between them. Germline CDR1 reads MNHEY; CDR2 reads SVGAGI. The CDR3 DNA sequence: TGTGCCAGCAGACGGACAAGGGTCAACTATGGCTACACCTTC. It encodes CASRRTRVNYGYTF.

This clone was seen a single time. This sequence joins TRBV10-1 and TRBJ1-1; D not resolved. This CDR3 comprises 15 residues. Trimming shortened V by 0 bases and J by 1 base, and 9 bases separated the two germline ends. Per the germline V gene, CDR1 is WNHNN and CDR2 is SYGVQD (reference sequence). In DNA, the CDR3 is TGCGCCAGCAGTGAGTCTGCCGGAGGGAACACTGAAGCTTTCTTT. Translating it yields CASSESAGGNTEAFF.

The chain combines TRBV10-3 with TRBJ2-3, with 9 bases lining up with TRBD1. The CDR3 extends over 19 amino acids. The junction had 21 bases not matched to a gene; V was cut back by 11 bases and J by 0 bases. CDR1 and CDR2 (germline): ENHRY, SYGVKD. The CDR3 sequence: CASKPGQGKGEISTDTQYF. The CDR3 DNA follows: TGTGCCTCGAAACCGGGACAGGGAAAAGGGGAGATTAGCACAGATACGCAGTATTTT.

The V call is TRBV2, the J call TRBJ2-5; 8 bases match TRBD2. Germline CDR1 SNHLY, CDR2 FYNNEI. Trimming at V came to 6 bases and at J to 1 base, leaving 4 bases not matched to a gene. CDR3 size: 14 residues. CDR3 sequence (DNA): TGTGCCAGCAGACAGCGGGGGCTCCAAGAGACCCAGTACTTC. It translates to CASRQRGLQETQYF.